The TCR beta chain described here comes from a study of blood T cell repertoires in COVID-19. Across the study: The analysed material was cDNA or gDNA that came from T cells, B-cell-depleted T cells, or PBMCs.

From germline, CDR1 is MGHRA and CDR2 YSYEKL. CDR3 size: 19 residues. V trimming: 2 bases; J trimming: 5 bases; junction bases outside the gene matches: 14. Profiling relied on immunoSEQ multiplex PCR, and the TCRdb table lists in-frame clones only, not all of them. The data show about 73,000 clones, under 90% seen once. The chain combines TRBV4-1 with TRBJ2-3, with 12 positions matching TRBD2. The TCR originated in a woman aged 55-69 years with acute or convalescent COVID-19. Sample: peripheral blood. In DNA, the CDR3 is TGCGCCAGCAGCCAATTAGGCGTCCGGACTAGCGGGACTAGAGATACGCAGTATTTT. Translated: CASSQLGVRTSGTRDTQYF.